This T cell receptor beta chain was identified in a study of identical twins. Carrying unique molecular identifiers, the cDNA also gained a universal primer site through template switching. TCRdb re-derived calls from the 5' RACE reads in MiXCR, one entry per CDR3 protein. The sample contains hundreds of thousands of distinct CDR3 sequences, 20% to 25% of which appear only once. This clonotype was found a few times. Each donor was a healthy Caucasian. V lost 1 base and J 6 bases, leaving 10 bases between the germline ends. The CDR3 is made up of 14 amino acids. The germline CDR1 and CDR2 sequences are SEHNR and FQNEAQ (reference sequence). The sample was also linked to a second study, of T cells expressing NK-cell markers.

The chain links TRBV7-9 to TRBJ2-1; D gene uncertain. Sequencing was carried out using PBMCs. The source is a woman in her late teens or twenties in good health. The CDR3 here is CASSLVGRGNEQFF. In nucleotides, the CDR3 is TGTGCCAGCAGCTTAGTCGGTCGCGGCAATGAGCAGTTCTTC.